Listed below are T cell receptor beta chains from one sample, sequenced in a study of shared clonotypes between healthy human individuals. Libraries were prepared by immunoSEQ multiplex PCR; TCRdb keeps only in-frame clonotypes and omits some of them. This table has 520,000 or so clones, around 79% appearing once. Sequencing used PBMCs. The receptors originated from a woman aged 40 to 55 in good health. Some clones in this sample may be carry-over from other donors' samples. Each CDR3 is given with its conserved first and last residue. The order of the fields is J gene, clone size, D gene, V gene, CDR3 length, CDR3 DNA, CDR3 protein. A D gene is named only where the DNA matches it firmly. For some rows the clone size is stated as once, few or many, or as a class when expanded; others skip it.

J: TRBJ2-3; size: few; D: -; V: TRBV19; length: 18; DNA: TGTGCCAGTAGTATAGATCAGAGAAAAGCGACTAGCACAGATACGCAGTATTTT; CDR3: CASSIDQRKATSTDTQYF
J: TRBJ2-1; size: -; D: TRBD2; V: TRBV4-1; length: 21; DNA: TGCGCCAGCAGCCAAGAACGGGGACTAGCGGGAGATTTAGTCTCCTACAATGAGCAGTTCTTC; CDR3: CASSQERGLAGDLVSYNEQFF
J: TRBJ2-1; size: -; D: TRBD2; V: TRBV4-3; length: 14; DNA: TGCGCCAGCAGTTGGGCGGGAGTCCACAATGAGCAGTTCTTC; CDR3: CASSWAGVHNEQFF
J: TRBJ2-7; size: -; D: TRBD2; V: TRBV6-5; length: 14; DNA: TGTGCCAGCAGTTCACTAGCGGAGGCCTACGAGCAGTACTTC; CDR3: CASSSLAEAYEQYF
J: TRBJ2-1; size: -; D: -; V: TRBV27; length: 14; DNA: TGTGCCAGCAGTTTGGAGCAGGGACCCTTTGAGCAGTTCTTC; CDR3: CASSLEQGPFEQFF
J: TRBJ1-2; size: -; D: -; V: TRBV9; length: 13; DNA: TGTGCCAGCAGTCAGCAGGGGACCTATGGCTACACCTTC; CDR3: CASSQQGTYGYTF
J: TRBJ2-1; size: -; D: -; V: TRBV11-3; length: 13; DNA: TGTGCCAGCAGCTTAAATCTTTACAATGAGCAGTTCTTC; CDR3: CASSLNLYNEQFF
J: TRBJ2-3; size: -; D: -; V: TRBV5-1; length: 14; DNA: TGCGCCAGCAGCTTCGCCCCCAGCACAGATACGCAGTATTTT; CDR3: CASSFAPSTDTQYF
J: TRBJ2-7; size: -; D: -; V: TRBV6-5; length: 14; DNA: TGTGCCAGCAGTTACTCGGGACTCTTCTACGAGCAGTACTTC; CDR3: CASSYSGLFYEQYF
J: TRBJ1-3; size: many; D: -; V: TRBV7-2; length: 17; DNA: TGTGCCAGCAGCTTATCCAGCGCGCCAACCTCTGGAAACACCATATATTTT; CDR3: CASSLSSAPTSGNTIYF
J: TRBJ2-5; size: -; D: -; V: TRBV9; length: 15; DNA: TGTGCCAGCAGCGTAGGGCAGGGTCGACAAGAGACCCAGTACTTC; CDR3: CASSVGQGRQETQYF
J: TRBJ2-3; size: -; D: TRBD1; V: TRBV5-1; length: 16; DNA: TGCGCCAGCAGAAGGACAGGGGGGTCTAGCACAGATACGCAGTATTTT; CDR3: CASRRTGGSSTDTQYF
J: TRBJ2-7; size: -; D: TRBD2; V: TRBV5-6; length: 14; DNA: TGTGCCAGCAGCTCGACTAGCGGGACGGCCCAGCAGTACTTC; CDR3: CASSSTSGTAQQYF
J: TRBJ1-2; size: -; D: TRBD1; V: TRBV25-1; length: 13; DNA: TGTGCCAGCAGAGGGGACAGGGCATATGGCTACACCTTC; CDR3: CASRGDRAYGYTF
J: TRBJ2-5; size: -; D: TRBD2; V: TRBV28; length: 17; DNA: TGTGCCAGCAGTTTACCCGGACTAGCGGCTTCCCAAGAGACCCAGTACTTC; CDR3: CASSLPGLAASQETQYF
J: TRBJ1-2; size: -; D: TRBD1; V: TRBV19; length: 15; DNA: TGTGCCAGTAGTATGGGCTCCGGGACAGGGGATGGCTACACCTTC; CDR3: CASSMGSGTGDGYTF
J: TRBJ2-5; size: -; D: -; V: TRBV6-1; length: 15; DNA: TGTGCCTCCCTCGGGGCACATACAATGGGGGAGACCCAGTACTTC; CDR3: CASLGAHTMGETQYF
J: TRBJ1-4; size: -; D: -; V: TRBV6-4; length: 17; DNA: TGTGCCAGCAGTGGTCTTCCGGGACACCGGGGGTTGGAAAAACTGTTTTTT; CDR3: CASSGLPGHRGLEKLFF
J: TRBJ2-5; size: -; D: -; V: TRBV11-1; length: 16; DNA: TGTGCCAGCAGCTCCCCCCTCGGCCGGGGCCAAGAGACCCAGTACTTC; CDR3: CASSSPLGRGQETQYF
J: TRBJ1-4; size: many; D: -; V: TRBV20-1; length: 11; DNA: TGCAGTGTGATGAAACAGGAAAAACTGTTTTTT; CDR3: CSVMKQEKLFF
J: TRBJ1-6; size: -; D: -; V: TRBV2; length: 15; DNA: TGTGCCAGCAGTGAAGCAATGGCGGATAATTCACCCCTCCACTTT; CDR3: CASSEAMADNSPLHF
J: TRBJ2-3; size: -; D: TRBD2; V: TRBV28; length: 20; DNA: TGTGCCAGCAGTTTTCAGGCCGCGGGGGGATATTTTGGGAGCACAGATACGCAGTATTTT; CDR3: CASSFQAAGGYFGSTDTQYF
J: TRBJ2-2; size: -; D: -; V: TRBV6-5; length: 15; DNA: TGTGCCAGCAGTTACTTTCGGACGAACACCGGGGAGCTGTTTTTT; CDR3: CASSYFRTNTGELFF
J: TRBJ2-3; size: few; D: -; V: TRBV5-6; length: 18; DNA: TGTGCCAGCAGCTCATCATACCCGTATACCCCAAGCACAGATACGCAGTATTTT; CDR3: CASSSSYPYTPSTDTQYF
J: TRBJ1-1; size: -; D: -; V: TRBV5-4; length: 13; DNA: TGTGCCAGCAGCTTGGGGGGTATCACTGAAGCTTTCTTT; CDR3: CASSLGGITEAFF
J: TRBJ1-1; size: -; D: -; V: TRBV28; length: 13; DNA: TGTGCCAGCAGTTTATATACGGACACTGAAGCTTTCTTT; CDR3: CASSLYTDTEAFF
J: TRBJ2-3; size: -; D: -; V: TRBV29-1; length: 11; DNA: TGCAGCACCCTTAGGGCGGATACGCAGTATTTT; CDR3: CSTLRADTQYF
J: TRBJ2-3; size: -; D: -; V: TRBV10-3; length: 15; DNA: TGTGCCATCAGTGTCACCCCTTCTAGGGCAGATACGCAGTATTTT; CDR3: CAISVTPSRADTQYF
J: TRBJ2-1; size: -; D: -; V: TRBV2; length: 11; DNA: TGTGCCAGCAGTGAGGGTGGTGAGCAGTTCTTC; CDR3: CASSEGGEQFF
J: TRBJ2-2; size: once; D: -; V: TRBV7-2; length: 15; DNA: TGTGCCAGCAGCTCCGGGACTCTAAACACCGGGGAGCTGTTTTTT; CDR3: CASSSGTLNTGELFF
J: TRBJ1-4; size: -; D: -; V: TRBV5-1; length: 14; DNA: TGCGCCAGCAGCCCCGGGACACCTAATGAAAAACTGTTTTTT; CDR3: CASSPGTPNEKLFF
J: TRBJ2-1; size: -; D: -; V: TRBV9; length: 15; DNA: TGTGCCAGCAGCGTTTCCGCCTCGAGAGATTGGAAGCAGTTCTTC; CDR3: CASSVSASRDWKQFF
J: TRBJ2-2; size: once; D: TRBD2; V: TRBV7-2; length: 16; DNA: TGTGCCAGCAGCTTAGCGCCGACTAGCGGGACCGGGGAGCTGTTTTTT; CDR3: CASSLAPTSGTGELFF
J: TRBJ2-1; size: -; D: -; V: TRBV28; length: 20; DNA: TGTGCCAGCAGTTCAGCGCCCCATATGGGGCCCCCCTCCTCCTACAATGAGCAGTTCTTC; CDR3: CASSSAPHMGPPSSYNEQFF
J: TRBJ2-5; size: -; D: TRBD2; V: TRBV5-4; length: 18; DNA: TGTGCCAGCAGCTTGCGGACGGGACTAGCGGGGGCGCAAGAGACCCAGTACTTC; CDR3: CASSLRTGLAGAQETQYF
J: TRBJ2-7; size: -; D: -; V: TRBV5-5; length: 15; DNA: TGTGCCAGCAGCTTGGGGTTGACTGGCTACTACGAGCAGTACTTC; CDR3: CASSLGLTGYYEQYF
J: TRBJ2-1; size: -; D: TRBD2; V: TRBV19; length: 15; DNA: TGTGCCAGTACCCCGGGACTAGCGGGGTACAATGAGCAGTTCTTC; CDR3: CASTPGLAGYNEQFF
J: TRBJ2-1; size: -; D: -; V: TRBV6-1; length: 15; DNA: TGTGCCAGCAGTGCCCCGGGTAGCTCCTACAATGAGCAGTTCTTC; CDR3: CASSAPGSSYNEQFF
J: TRBJ2-7; size: -; D: -; V: TRBV13; length: 16; DNA: TGTGCCAGCAGCCCAAGTGCGTCTGGTCAGGACCACGAGCAGTACTTC; CDR3: CASSPSASGQDHEQYF
J: TRBJ2-7; size: -; D: -; V: TRBV6-5; length: 15; DNA: TGTGCCAGCAGTTACTCCTTAGGGAGCTCCTACGAGCAGTACTTC; CDR3: CASSYSLGSSYEQYF
J: TRBJ2-2; size: -; D: -; V: TRBV10-1; length: 12; DNA: TGCGCCAGAGACGCAGACACCGGGGAGCTGTTTTTT; CDR3: CARDADTGELFF